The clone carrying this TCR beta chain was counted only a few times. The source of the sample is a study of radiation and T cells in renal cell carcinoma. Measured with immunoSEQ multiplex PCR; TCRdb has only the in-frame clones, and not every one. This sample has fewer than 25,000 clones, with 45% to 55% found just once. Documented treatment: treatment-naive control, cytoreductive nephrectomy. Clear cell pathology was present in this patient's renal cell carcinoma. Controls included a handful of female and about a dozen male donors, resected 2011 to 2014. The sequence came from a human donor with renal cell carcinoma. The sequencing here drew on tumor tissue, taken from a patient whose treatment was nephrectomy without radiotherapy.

This CDR3 is CASSPRTGSGNTIYF. DNA of the CDR3: TGTGCCAGCAGCCCCCGGACAGGGTCTGGAAACACCATATATTTT. The genes are TRBV5-6 and TRBJ1-3; 8 bases are shared with TRBD1. The J segment lost 1 base and the V segment lost 4 bases, leaving 4 bases of the junction unmatched. CDR3 size: 15 residues. Germline CDR1 and CDR2: SGHDT and YYEEEE.